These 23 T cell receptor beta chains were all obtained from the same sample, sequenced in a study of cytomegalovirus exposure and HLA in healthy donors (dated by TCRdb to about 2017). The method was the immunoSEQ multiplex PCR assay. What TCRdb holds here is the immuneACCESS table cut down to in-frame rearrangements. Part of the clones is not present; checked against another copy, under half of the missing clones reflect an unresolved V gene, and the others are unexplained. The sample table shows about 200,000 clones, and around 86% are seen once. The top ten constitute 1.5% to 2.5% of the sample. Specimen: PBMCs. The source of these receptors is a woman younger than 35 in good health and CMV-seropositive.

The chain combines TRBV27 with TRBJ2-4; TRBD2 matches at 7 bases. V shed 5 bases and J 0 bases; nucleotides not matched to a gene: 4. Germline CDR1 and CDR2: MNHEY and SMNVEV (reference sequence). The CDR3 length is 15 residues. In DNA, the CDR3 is TGTGCCAGCAGTGAGCGGGATCTAGCCAAAAACATTCAGTACTTC. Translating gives CASSERDLAKNIQYF.

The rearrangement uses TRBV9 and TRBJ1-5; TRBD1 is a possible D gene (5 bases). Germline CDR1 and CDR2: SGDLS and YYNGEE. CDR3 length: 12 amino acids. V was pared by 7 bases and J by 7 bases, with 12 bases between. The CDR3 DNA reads TGTGCCAGCGGGAGGGGAGGACAGCCCCAGCATTTT. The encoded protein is CASGRGGQPQHF.

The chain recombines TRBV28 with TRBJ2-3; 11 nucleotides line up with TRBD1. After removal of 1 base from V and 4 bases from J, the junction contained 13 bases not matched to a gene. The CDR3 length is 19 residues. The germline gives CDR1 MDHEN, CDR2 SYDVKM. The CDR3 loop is CASSLFWTGGAVSSDTQYF. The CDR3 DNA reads TGTGCCAGCAGTTTATTCTGGACAGGGGGCGCGGTAAGCTCAGATACGCAGTATTTT.

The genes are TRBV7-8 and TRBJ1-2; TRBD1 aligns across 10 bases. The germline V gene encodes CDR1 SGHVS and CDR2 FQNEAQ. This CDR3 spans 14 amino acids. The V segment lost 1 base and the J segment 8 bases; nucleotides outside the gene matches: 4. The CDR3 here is CASSLGGTGVGYTF. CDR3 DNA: TGTGCCAGCAGCTTAGGAGGGACAGGGGTCGGCTACACCTTC.

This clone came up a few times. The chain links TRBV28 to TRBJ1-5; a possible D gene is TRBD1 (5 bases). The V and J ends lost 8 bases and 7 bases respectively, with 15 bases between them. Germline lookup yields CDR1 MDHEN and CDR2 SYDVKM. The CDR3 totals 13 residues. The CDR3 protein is CASGDSSHQPQHF. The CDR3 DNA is TGTGCCAGCGGAGACAGTTCTCACCAGCCCCAGCATTTT.

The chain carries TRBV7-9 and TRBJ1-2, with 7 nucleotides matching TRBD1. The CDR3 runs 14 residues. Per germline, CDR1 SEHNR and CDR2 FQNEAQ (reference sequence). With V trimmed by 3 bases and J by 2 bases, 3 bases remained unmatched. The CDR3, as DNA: TGTGCCAGCAGCTTTGCGGACAGGAACTATGGCTACACCTTC. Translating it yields CASSFADRNYGYTF.

The CDR3 here is CASKPRLADNTGELFF. CDR3 sequence (DNA): TGCGCCAGCAAGCCTCGGCTAGCGGATAACACCGGGGAGCTGTTTTTT. This sequence joins TRBV5-1 and TRBJ2-2, with 7 nucleotides matching TRBD2. Per germline, CDR1 SGHRS and CDR2 YFSETQ. The CDR3 totals 16 residues. V trimming: 6 bases; J trimming: 2 bases; junction bases outside the gene matches: 10.

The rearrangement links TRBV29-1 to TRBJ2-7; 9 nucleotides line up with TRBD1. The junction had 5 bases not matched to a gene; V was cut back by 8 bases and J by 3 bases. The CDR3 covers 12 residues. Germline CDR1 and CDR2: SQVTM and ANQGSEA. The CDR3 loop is CSLLDRGYEQYF. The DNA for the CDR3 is TGCAGCTTACTGGACAGGGGCTACGAGCAGTACTTC.

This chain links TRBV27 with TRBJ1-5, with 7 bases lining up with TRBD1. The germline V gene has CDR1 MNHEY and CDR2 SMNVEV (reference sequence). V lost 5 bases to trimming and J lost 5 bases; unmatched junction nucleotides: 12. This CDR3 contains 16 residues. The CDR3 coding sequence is TGTGCCAGCAGTACCACATACAGGGGTGCTTATCAGCCCCAGCATTTT. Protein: CASSTTYRGAYQPQHF.

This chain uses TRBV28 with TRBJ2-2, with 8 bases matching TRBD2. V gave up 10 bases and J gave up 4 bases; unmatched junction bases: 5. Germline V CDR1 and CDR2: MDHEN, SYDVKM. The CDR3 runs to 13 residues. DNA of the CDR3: TGTGCCACCATACTAGCGGTCACCGGGGAGCTGTTTTTT. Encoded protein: CATILAVTGELFF.

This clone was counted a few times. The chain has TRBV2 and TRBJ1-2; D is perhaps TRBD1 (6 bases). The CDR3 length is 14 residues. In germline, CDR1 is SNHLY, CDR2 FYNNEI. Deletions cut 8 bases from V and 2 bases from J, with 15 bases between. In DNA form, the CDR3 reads TGTGCCAGCCAATTCACAGGGACCAACTATGGCTACACCTTC. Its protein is CASQFTGTNYGYTF.

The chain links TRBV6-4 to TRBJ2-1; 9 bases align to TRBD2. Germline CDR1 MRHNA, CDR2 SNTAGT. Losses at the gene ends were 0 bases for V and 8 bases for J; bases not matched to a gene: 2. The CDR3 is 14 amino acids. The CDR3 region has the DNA TGTGCCAGCAGTGACTCGGGGACTAGCTATGAGCAGTTCTTC. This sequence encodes CASSDSGTSYEQFF.

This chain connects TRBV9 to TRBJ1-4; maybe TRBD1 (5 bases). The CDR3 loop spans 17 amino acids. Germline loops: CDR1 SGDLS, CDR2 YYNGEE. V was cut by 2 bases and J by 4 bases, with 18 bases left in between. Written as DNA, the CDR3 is TGTGCCAGCAGCGTTGGAAGGTCGGGACTGAATAATGAAAAACTGTTTTTT. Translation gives CASSVGRSGLNNEKLFF.

The CDR3: CASTIVGTGGVKEQFF. The DNA for the CDR3 is TGTGCCAGCACCATAGTGGGGACAGGGGGTGTCAAAGAGCAGTTCTTC. V is TRBV27 and J is TRBJ2-1; 11 bases line up with TRBD1. Trimming took 7 bases from V and 10 from J; bases not matched to a gene: 15. Per germline, CDR1 MNHEY and CDR2 SMNVEV (reference sequence). The length of the CDR3 is 16 residues.

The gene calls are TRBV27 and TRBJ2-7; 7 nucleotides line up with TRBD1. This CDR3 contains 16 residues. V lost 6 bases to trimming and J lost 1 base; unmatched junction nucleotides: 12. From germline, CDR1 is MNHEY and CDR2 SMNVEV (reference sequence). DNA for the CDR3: TGTGCCAGCAGCTCCGGGACAGCGACCATTTCCTACGAGCAGTACTTC. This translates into CASSSGTATISYEQYF.

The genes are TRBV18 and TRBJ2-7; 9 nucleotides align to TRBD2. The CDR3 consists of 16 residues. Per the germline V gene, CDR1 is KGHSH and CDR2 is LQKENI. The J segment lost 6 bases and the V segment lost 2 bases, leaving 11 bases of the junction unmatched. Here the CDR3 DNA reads TGTGCCAGCTCACCAAGGCGGGTAGCGGGAGCGGTCGAGCAGTACTTC. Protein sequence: CASSPRRVAGAVEQYF.

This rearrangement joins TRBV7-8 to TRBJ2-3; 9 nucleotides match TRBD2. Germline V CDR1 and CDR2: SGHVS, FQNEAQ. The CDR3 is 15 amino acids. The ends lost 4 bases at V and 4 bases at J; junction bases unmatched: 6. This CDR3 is CASSSTGLASDTQYF. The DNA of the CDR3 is TGTGCCAGCAGCTCCACGGGACTAGCCTCAGATACGCAGTATTTT.

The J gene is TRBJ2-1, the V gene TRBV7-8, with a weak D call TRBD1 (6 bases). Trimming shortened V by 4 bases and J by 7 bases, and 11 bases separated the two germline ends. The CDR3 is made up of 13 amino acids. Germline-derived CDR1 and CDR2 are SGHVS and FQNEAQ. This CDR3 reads CASSSGQRNEQFF. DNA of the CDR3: TGTGCCAGCAGCTCAGGACAGAGGAATGAGCAGTTCTTC.

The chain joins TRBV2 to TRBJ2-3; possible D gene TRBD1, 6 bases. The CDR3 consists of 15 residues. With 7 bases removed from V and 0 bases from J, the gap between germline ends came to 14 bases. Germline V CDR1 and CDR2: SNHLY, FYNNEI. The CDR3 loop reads CASKGRGLSTDTQYF. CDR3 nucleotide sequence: TGTGCCAGCAAGGGCAGGGGCCTTAGCACAGATACGCAGTATTTT.

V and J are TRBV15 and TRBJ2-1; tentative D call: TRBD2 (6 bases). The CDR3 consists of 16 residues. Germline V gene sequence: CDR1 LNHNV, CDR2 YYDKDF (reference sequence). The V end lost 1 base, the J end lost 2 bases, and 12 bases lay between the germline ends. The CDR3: CATSRVGDSTYNEQFF. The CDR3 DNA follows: TGTGCCACCAGCAGAGTGGGGGACTCAACCTACAATGAGCAGTTCTTC. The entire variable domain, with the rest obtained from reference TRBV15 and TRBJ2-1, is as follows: DAMVIQNPRYQVTQFGKPVTLSCSQTLNHNVMYWYQQKSSQAPKLLFHYYDKDFNNEADTPDNFQSRRPNTSFCFLDIRSPGLGDTAMYLCATSRVGDSTYNEQFFGPGTRLTVL.

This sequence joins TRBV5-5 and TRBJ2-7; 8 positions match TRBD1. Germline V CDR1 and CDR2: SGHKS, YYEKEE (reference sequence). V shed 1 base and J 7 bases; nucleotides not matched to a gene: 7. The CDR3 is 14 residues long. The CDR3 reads CASSLSQGAREQYF. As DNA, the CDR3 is TGTGCCAGCAGCTTGTCGCAGGGGGCTCGAGAGCAGTACTTC. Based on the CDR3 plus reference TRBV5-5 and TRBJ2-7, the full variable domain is DAGVTQSPTHLIKTRGQQVTLRCSPISGHKSVSWYQQVLGQGPQFIFQYYEKEERGRGNFPDRFSARQFPNYSSELNVNALLLGDSALYLCASSLSQGAREQYFGPGTRLTVT.

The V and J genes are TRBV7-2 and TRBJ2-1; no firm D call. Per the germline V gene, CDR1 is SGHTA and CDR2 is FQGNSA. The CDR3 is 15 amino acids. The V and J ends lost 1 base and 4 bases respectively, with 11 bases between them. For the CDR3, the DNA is TGTGCCAGCAGCTTAGAATCGGTACTATACAATGAGCAGTTCTTC. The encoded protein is CASSLESVLYNEQFF.

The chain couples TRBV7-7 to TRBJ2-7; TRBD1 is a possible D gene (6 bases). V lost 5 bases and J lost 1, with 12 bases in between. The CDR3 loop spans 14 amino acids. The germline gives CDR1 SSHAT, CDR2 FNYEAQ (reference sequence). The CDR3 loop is CASSQDRYSYEQYF. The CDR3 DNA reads TGTGCCAGCAGCCAAGACAGGTATTCCTACGAGCAGTACTTC. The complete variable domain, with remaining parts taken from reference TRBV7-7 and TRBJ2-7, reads GAGVSQSPRYKVTKRGQDVTLRCDPISSHATLYWYQQALGQGPEFLTYFNYEAQPDKSGLPSDRFSAERPEGSISTLTIQRTEQRDSAMYRCASSQDRYSYEQYFGPGTRLTVT.